The clone carrying this T cell receptor beta chain was seen a single time. The CDR3 loop spans 14 amino acids. Trimming took 5 bases from V and 7 from J; bases not matched to a gene: 8. The germline gives CDR1 SGHTA, CDR2 FQGNSA. These data are taken from a study of T cell changes during pregnancy in multiple sclerosis. Assay used: immunoSEQ multiplex PCR; TCRdb lists only in-frame clones, some missing. This sample yields tens of thousands of clones, of which 85% to 90% are seen a single time; 9.5% belongs to the top ten. The chain links TRBV7-2 to TRBJ1-5; 7 bases align to TRBD1. The source material was peripheral blood, sampled after pregnancy. The source of this sequence is a female donor in good health, enrolled as a control in a pregnancy study. The CDR3 DNA sequence: TGTGCCAGCAGCCCTGACAGGGTAGAACAGCCCCAGCATTTT. This translates into CASSPDRVEQPQHF.